This T cell receptor beta chain appears in the sequencing data of a study of shared clonotypes between healthy human individuals. Study-wide context: The study drew on a couple of women and a few men aged 18 to 49 as donors. Each donor's CD4 naive and CD4 memory cells filled three plates apiece, CD8 naive two, and CD8 memory one. General observations from the study: Rarefaction showed sorted-subset sequencing was incomplete despite large depth. The donor pool, a small one, limited the genetic and exposure-history diversity represented.

Between the trimmed V and J ends, which lost 7 bases and 4 bases, there was a span of 23 bases. The CDR3 runs 17 residues. The germline CDR1 and CDR2 sequences are LNHDA and SQIVND (reference sequence). Clones were read by immunoSEQ multiplex PCR, and TCRdb kept only the in-frame ones, dropping some. This repertoire shows some 500,000 clones, approximately 95% found once; its top ten account for about 0.06%. As to this clone: Its cognate antigen is unknown.

Sequenced material: naive CD4+ T cells sorted from blood. Subset noted: CD45RA+ positively selected. The chain is built from TRBV19 and TRBJ1-5, with no clear D. This receptor was obtained from a woman younger than 45 in good health. Here the CDR3 DNA reads TGTGCCAGTAACGCCCTTTTTTTTCGACTCTTAAATCAGCCCCAGCATTTT. Protein sequence: CASNALFFRLLNQPQHF.